The rows below give T cell receptor beta chains drawn from one sample of a study of kidney transplant recipient with SARS-CoV-2 infection. TCRdb itself ran the reads through MiXCR, one entry per CDR3 protein. The table includes under 300,000 distinct CDR3 sequences, about 28% detected once. The sample was a blood sample, taken at baseline and on roughly day 110 from a kidney transplant recipient. The receptors were gathered from a young adult male patient who had COVID-19 and was a kidney transplant recipient. Some T cells may be provided by the graft donor. CDR3s include the opening cysteine and the closing phenylalanine or tryptophan. D genes are given only for firm matches. Clone size is stated in some rows and not others, as once, few, many or a class when expanded.

j_call | d_call | clone_size | v_call | cdr3_aa | cdr3_nt
TRBJ2-7 | TRBD2 | many | TRBV7-3 | CASSRTGGPYEQYF | TGTGCCAGCAGCCGGACGGGAGGCCCCTACGAGCAGTACTTC
TRBJ2-1 | . | few | TRBV19 | CATSNRRDNNEQFF | TGTGCCACCTCAAATAGGCGGGACAACAATGAGCAGTTCTTC
TRBJ1-6 | TRBD1 | . | TRBV2 | CASTMGTGYSPLHF | TGTGCCAGCACTATGGGGACAGGGTATTCACCCCTCCACTTT
TRBJ1-1 | . | . | TRBV3-1 | CASSLPDPISIRTEASF | TGTGCCAGCAGCCTCCCTGATCCCATTTCAATTCGCACTGAAGCTTCCTTT
TRBJ1-2 | . | . | TRBV5-6 | CASVERNSRKTYGYTF | TGTGCCAGCGTGGAAAGAAATAGTCGAAAGACCTATGGCTACACCTTC
TRBJ1-2 | . | many | TRBV7-6 | CASSMKTESRKTYGYTF | TGTGCCAGCAGCATGAAGACTGAATCTCGAAAGACCTATGGCTACACCTTC
TRBJ1-1 | . | many | TRBV3-1 | CASSQERQVIF | TGTGCCAGCAGCCAAGAAAGGCAGGTAATCTTT
TRBJ2-7 | TRBD2 | many | TRBV7-2 | CASSSPPLAGGPYEQYF | TGTGCCAGCAGCTCACCCCCCTTAGCGGGAGGGCCCTACGAGCAGTACTTC
TRBJ2-5 | TRBD1 | many | TRBV6-5 | CASSYAGGRQETQYF | TGTGCCAGCAGTTATGCAGGGGGACGGCAAGAGACCCAGTACTTC
TRBJ1-2 | . | many | TRBV7-9 | CASSLASNLDGYTF | TGTGCCAGCAGCTTAGCCTCAAATCTTGATGGCTACACCTTC
TRBJ1-1 | . | many | TRBV6-5 | CASSYTPGSTEAFF | TGTGCCAGCAGTTACACCCCTGGGAGCACTGAAGCTTTCTTT
TRBJ1-2 | . | . | TRBV8-2 | CASQYSDSRKTYGYTF | TGTGCCAGTCAATACAGTGATAGCCGAAAGACCTATGGCTACACCTTC
TRBJ1-4 | . | many | TRBV2 | CASSEDGDPNEKLFF | TGTGCCAGCAGTGAGGACGGGGACCCTAATGAAAAACTGTTTTTT
TRBJ1-2 | . | many | TRBV30 | CAWQGVRYRKTYGYTF | TGTGCCTGGCAAGGTGTGCGTTATAGAAAGACCTATGGCTACACCTTC
TRBJ1-4 | . | many | TRBV9 | CASSQWGGENEKLFF | TGTGCCAGCAGCCAGTGGGGGGGAGAGAATGAAAAACTGTTTTTT
TRBJ1-2 | . | many | TRBV6-2/TRBV6-3 | CASSEQRCIGKTYGYTF | TGTGCCAGCAGTGAACAGCGCTGCATCGGAAAGACCTATGGCTACACCTTC
TRBJ1-4 | . | . | TRBV2 | CASSVSPPREKLFF | TGTGCCAGCAGTGTCAGTCCACCTAGGGAAAAACTGTTTTTT
TRBJ2-7 | TRBD1 | few | TRBV7-8 | CATTGDYEQYF | TGTGCCACGACAGGGGACTACGAGCAGTACTTC
TRBJ1-2 | . | many | TRBV11-2 | CASSLVQGLQGAGYTF | TGTGCCAGCAGCTTGGTACAGGGCCTACAAGGGGCTGGCTACACCTTC
TRBJ1-4 | . | many | TRBV10-3 | CATSFGPNEKLFF | TGTGCCACCTCCTTTGGACCAAATGAAAAACTGTTTTTT
TRBJ2-2 | . | many | TRBV3-1 | CASSAFPPISGLTGELFF | TGTGCCAGCAGCGCATTTCCTCCCATTTCAGGCTTGACCGGGGAGCTGTTTTTT
TRBJ1-2 | . | many | TRBV15 | CATSNHSRCGKTYGYTF | TGTGCCACCAGCAATCATTCAAGGTGTGGAAAGACCTATGGCTACACCTTC
TRBJ1-2 | . | many | TRBV11-3 | CASSVCADLGKTYGYTF | TGTGCCAGCAGCGTATGTGCCGATCTCGGAAAGACCTATGGCTACACCTTC
TRBJ1-1 | . | many | TRBV6-5 | CASSSLAFTKVGNTEAFF | TGTGCCAGCAGTTCCCTGGCTTTCACAAAGGTGGGGAACACTGAAGCTTTCTTT
TRBJ2-5 | TRBD2 | . | TRBV6-6 | CASSSGTSTGETQYF | TGTGCCAGCAGTTCCGGGACTAGCACAGGGGAGACCCAGTACTTC
TRBJ2-7 | TRBD1 | . | TRBV9 | CANGVGQGVSYEQYF | TGTGCCAACGGCGTAGGACAGGGCGTTTCCTACGAGCAGTACTTC
TRBJ1-2 | . | few | TRBV8-2 | CGSPLVDSRKTYGYTF | TGTGGCAGTCCCTTAGTTGATAGCCGAAAGACCTATGGCTACACCTTC
TRBJ1-2 | . | many | TRBV11-1 | CASSQGRKVGKTYGYTF | TGTGCCAGCAGCCAGGGACGTAAGGTTGGAAAGACCTATGGCTACACCTTC
TRBJ2-1 | TRBD2 | few | TRBV6-6 | CASSQSGSSYNEQFF | TGTGCCAGCAGCCAAAGCGGGAGCTCCTACAATGAGCAGTTCTTC
TRBJ1-2 | . | few | TRBV27 | CASRAPDGYTF | TGTGCCAGCAGAGCCCCGGATGGCTACACCTTC
TRBJ1-2 | . | many | TRBV4-3 | CASSLIPGRRKTYGYTF | TGCGCCAGCAGCCTGATACCAGGACGTCGAAAGACCTATGGCTACACCTTC
TRBJ1-2 | . | many | TRBV24-1 | CATSLPLSTRKTYGYTF | TGTGCCACCAGTTTGCCTCTTAGTACCAGAAAGACCTATGGCTACACCTTC
TRBJ1-2 | . | many | TRBV20-1 | CSAWALYGYTF | TGCAGTGCTTGGGCGCTCTATGGCTACACCTTC
TRBJ2-1 | TRBD2 | many | TRBV15 | CATARKREYNEQFF | TGTGCCACCGCTCGTAAGCGGGAGTACAATGAGCAGTTCTTC
TRBJ2-7 | TRBD1 | many | TRBV5-1 | CASSLVSGQGTYEQYF | TGCGCCAGCAGCTTGGTCTCCGGACAGGGGACGTACGAGCAGTACTTC
TRBJ2-1 | TRBD2 | many | TRBV7-9 | CASSPSGTSGPSSYNEQFF | TGTGCCAGCAGCCCTTCCGGGACTAGCGGCCCTAGCTCCTACAATGAGCAGTTCTTC